Listed here are 24 T cell receptor beta chains from one sample, sequenced in a study of blood T cell repertoires in COVID-19. TCRdb's table, derived via immunoSEQ multiplex PCR, lists solely in-frame clones and lacks some. The sample consists of fewer than 450,000 clones, 90% of them appearing once. The material sequenced was PBMCs or T cells enriched from blood (not recorded which). These receptors all stem from a young man who had recovered from COVID-19.

The chain combines TRBV25-1 with TRBJ1-1; D possibly corresponds to TRBD1 (5 bases). Germline CDR1 MGHDK, CDR2 SYGVNS. The CDR3 is 13 residues long. With 7 bases removed from V and 1 base from J, the gap between germline ends came to 10 bases. For the CDR3, the DNA is TGTGCCAGCACGCGGCAGGGGAACACTGAAGCTTTCTTT. Its translation: CASTRQGNTEAFF.

The chain has TRBV6-5 and TRBJ1-2; TRBD1 is a possible D gene (6 bases). Germline V gene sequence: CDR1 MNHEY, CDR2 SVGAGI. The CDR3 is made up of 12 amino acids. V lost 6 bases to trimming and J lost 4 bases, with 9 bases between them. The DNA for the CDR3 is TGTGCCAGCAGCCCGACAGGCTATGGCTACACCTTC. This encodes CASSPTGYGYTF.

The chain is built from TRBV9 and TRBJ2-3; TRBD1 matches 8 bases. In germline, CDR1 is SGDLS, CDR2 YYNGEE. V was clipped by 4 bases and J by 4 bases; unmatched bases: 11. This CDR3 has 16 residues. CDR3 nucleotide sequence: TGTGCCAGCAGCCGAAGTTTACAGGGGGAATCAGATACGCAGTATTTT. The encoded protein is CASSRSLQGESDTQYF.

The chain has TRBV3-1 (or the pseudogene TRBV3-2) and TRBJ2-6; possible D gene TRBD1, 5 bases. CDR1 and CDR2 from the germline V gene are LGHDT and YNNKEL (reference sequence). CDR3 length: 17 amino acids. V dropped 1 base and J dropped 3 bases, with 13 bases sitting between them. The CDR3 bases are TGTGCCAGCAGCCAAGGGGCTGGGCAGGGTGGGGCCAACGTCCTGACTTTC. Its protein is CASSQGAGQGGANVLTF.

The chain joins TRBV10-3 to TRBJ1-6; 12 bases match TRBD1. The germline gives CDR1 ENHRY, CDR2 SYGVKD. Trimming at V came to 4 bases and at J to 6 bases, leaving 4 bases not matched to a gene. This CDR3 has 16 residues. CDR3 residues: CAISGGQGAFNSPLHF. In DNA form, the CDR3 reads TGTGCCATCAGTGGGGGACAGGGGGCCTTTAATTCACCCCTCCACTTT.

V and J are TRBV5-1 and TRBJ2-7, with D perhaps TRBD1 (6 bases). From germline, CDR1 is SGHRS and CDR2 YFSETQ. The germline V and J ends were trimmed by 0 bases and 4 bases, with 11 bases remaining between them. The CDR3 sequence is 14 residues long. The CDR3 here is CASSLVGRGYEQYF. CDR3 coding DNA: TGCGCCAGCAGCTTGGTGGGCAGGGGTTACGAGCAGTACTTC.

The V call is TRBV19, the J call TRBJ2-1; 8 bases line up with TRBD2. Germline CDR1 reads LNHDA; CDR2 reads SQIVND (reference sequence). There are 16 residues in the CDR3. V was clipped by 1 base and J by 6 bases; unmatched bases: 8. CDR3 in amino acids: CASSIGGGLASNEQFF. The CDR3 DNA follows: TGTGCCAGTAGTATAGGGGGCGGACTAGCCAGCAATGAGCAGTTCTTC.

The chain has TRBV7-6 and TRBJ1-3, with D maybe TRBD1 (6 bases). Germline CDR1 is SGHVS and CDR2 is FNYEAQ. V was clipped by 5 bases and J by 0 bases, with 11 bases between them. This CDR3 region has 15 residues. CDR3 loop: CASSQDRSSGNTIYF. CDR3 nucleotide sequence: TGTGCCAGCAGCCAGGACAGAAGCTCTGGAAACACCATATATTTT.

This chain links TRBV28 with TRBJ1-3; tentatively, D is TRBD1 (6 bases). Per germline, CDR1 MDHEN and CDR2 SYDVKM. This CDR3 spans 11 amino acids. Trimming took off 7 bases at V and 6 bases at J, with 7 bases between the two ends. The CDR3 DNA sequence: TGTGCCAGCAAGGGGGAAAACACCATATATTTT. It specifies CASKGENTIYF.

This clone was seen a single time. This rearrangement joins TRBV28 to TRBJ2-7, with 12 bases that match TRBD1. V shed 2 bases, J shed 5 bases, and the junction held 4 bases outside the gene matches. The CDR3 totals 15 residues. Germline CDR1 MDHEN, CDR2 SYDVKM. In DNA form, the CDR3 reads TGTGCCAGCAGTTTAGGGGGACAGGGGGCAGACGAGCAGTACTTC. As protein: CASSLGGQGADEQYF.

The chain recombines TRBV10-3 with TRBJ1-2; TRBD1 matches 10 bases. The ends lost 6 bases at V and 5 bases at J; junction bases unmatched: 9. Germline V CDR1 and CDR2: ENHRY, SYGVKD. CDR3 length equals 15 residues. This CDR3 is CAISEGQGIGYGYTF. The CDR3 DNA is TGTGCCATCAGCGAGGGACAGGGGATAGGGTATGGCTACACCTTC.

The rearrangement links TRBV10-3 to TRBJ1-6, with 8 positions matching TRBD1. V lost 6 bases, J lost 7 bases, and 5 bases stayed unmatched. CDR3 length: 14 amino acids. Germline V gene lookup returns CDR1 ENHRY and CDR2 SYGVKD. CDR3 nucleotides: TGTGCCATCAGCCAGGGGGCAGGCAATTCACCCCTCCACTTT. It specifies CAISQGAGNSPLHF.

Written as DNA, the CDR3 is TGTGCCAGCAGCACCACACGACCAGCGGGGGAGCTGTTTTTT. This encodes CASSTTRPAGELFF. The chain links TRBV21-1 to TRBJ2-2; the table's D call TRBD2 went unverified against the DNA. TRBV21-1 is termed a pseudogene. CDR3 length equals 14 residues.

The chain carries TRBV3-1 (or the pseudogene TRBV3-2) and TRBJ1-1; 12 bases agree with TRBD1. The ends lost 3 bases at V and 4 bases at J; junction bases unmatched: 9. CDR3 size: 17 residues. Germline-derived CDR1 and CDR2 are LGHDT and YNNKEL (reference sequence). In DNA form, the CDR3 reads TGTGCCAGCAGCCAGGGGGACAGGGGGCGGGTGGTCACTGAAGCTTTCTTT. It codes for CASSQGDRGRVVTEAFF.

A single count supports this clone. The genes are TRBV6-5 and TRBJ2-3, with a weak D call TRBD1 (6 bases). The CDR3 runs to 13 residues. Looked up from germline, CDR1 is MNHEY and CDR2 is SVGAGI. With 6 bases removed from V and 9 bases from J, the gap between germline ends came to 16 bases. DNA for the CDR3: TGTGCCAGCAGGACCCTACAGGGTAGCACGCAGTATTTT. Translated: CASRTLQGSTQYF.

The rearrangement links TRBV7-9 to TRBJ1-4, with D perhaps TRBD1 (5 bases). The CDR3 contains 14 residues. Germline V CDR1 and CDR2: SEHNR, FQNEAQ (reference sequence). V was clipped by 4 bases and J by 0 bases, with 6 bases between them. CDR3: CASSWGATNEKLFF. CDR3 in DNA: TGTGCCAGCAGCTGGGGGGCAACTAATGAAAAACTGTTTTTT.

This sequence joins TRBV29-1 and TRBJ2-1; TRBD1 aligns across 9 bases. Germline loops: CDR1 SQVTM, CDR2 ANQGSEA. V gave up 7 bases and J gave up 5 bases; unmatched junction bases: 9. The CDR3 spans 14 residues. CDR3 bases: TGCAGCGCTGTCGTACAGGGGGCTGACAATGAGCAGTTCTTC. Protein product: CSAVVQGADNEQFF.

The chain is built from TRBV19 and TRBJ2-1; D may be TRBD1 (5 bases). The CDR3 totals 13 residues. The ends were cut back, 0 bases at V and 15 bases at J, with 15 bases in the middle. Per the germline V gene, CDR1 is LNHDA and CDR2 is SQIVND (reference sequence). CDR3 DNA: TGTGCCAGTAGTATAGATCGGGTTCATGGGGCGTTCTTC. Translating it yields CASSIDRVHGAFF.

This clone was observed once. This sequence joins TRBV19 and TRBJ1-2, with 9 bases matching TRBD1. CDR1 is LNHDA, CDR2 SQIVND, per germline (reference sequence). J was trimmed by 4 bases and V by 6 bases; bases with no gene match: 9. The CDR3 loop spans 15 amino acids. CDR3 nucleotide sequence: TGTGCCAGTAGCAGAACGGGACAGGGATTCTATGGCTACACCTTC. This codes for CASSRTGQGFYGYTF.

This clone was seen a single time. The V and J genes are TRBV6-6 and TRBJ2-5, with TRBD1 matching over 8 bases. This CDR3 comprises 15 residues. Losses at the gene ends were 2 bases for V and 0 bases for J; bases not matched to a gene: 2. Germline assignment: CDR1 MNHNY and CDR2 SVGAGI (reference sequence). For the CDR3, the DNA is TGTGCCAGCAGTTACAGGACAGGGAACCAAGAGACCCAGTACTTC. This translates into CASSYRTGNQETQYF.

The chain uses TRBV11-2 and TRBJ1-2, with no clear D. Per the germline V gene, CDR1 is SGHAT and CDR2 is FQNNGV. Trimming stripped 5 bases from V and 4 bases from J, with 11 bases between. CDR3 length: 13 residues. The CDR3 is CASSPVPVYGYTF. The CDR3 DNA reads TGTGCCAGCAGCCCAGTTCCAGTCTATGGCTACACCTTC.

The genes are TRBV5-1 and TRBJ1-1; 9 positions match TRBD1. Per germline, CDR1 SGHRS and CDR2 YFSETQ. This CDR3 spans 15 amino acids. The V and J ends lost 4 bases and 3 bases, in that order; junction bases with no gene match: 7. The DNA of the CDR3 is TGCGCCAGCAGCCCACAGGGGGCTGGGGACACTGAAGCTTTCTTT. It translates to CASSPQGAGDTEAFF.

The chain carries TRBV11-3 and TRBJ2-1, with 9 bases that match TRBD1. Germline lookup yields CDR1 SGHNT and CDR2 YENEEA. V trimming: 4 bases; J trimming: 1 base; junction bases outside the gene matches: 2. The CDR3 spans 15 residues. CDR3 in DNA: TGTGCCAGCAGCTCCGGGACAGGGTCCTACAATGAGCAGTTCTTC. It codes for CASSSGTGSYNEQFF.

The CDR3, as DNA: TGTGCCAGCAGCCGGGGGGGCGTCAATCAGCCCCAGCATTTT. It specifies CASSRGGVNQPQHF. The chain carries TRBV5-6 and TRBJ1-5, with D tentatively TRBD1 (6 bases). Germline-derived CDR1 and CDR2 are SGHDT and YYEEEE. There are 14 residues in the CDR3. V lost 4 bases, J lost 3 bases, and 11 bases lay in between.